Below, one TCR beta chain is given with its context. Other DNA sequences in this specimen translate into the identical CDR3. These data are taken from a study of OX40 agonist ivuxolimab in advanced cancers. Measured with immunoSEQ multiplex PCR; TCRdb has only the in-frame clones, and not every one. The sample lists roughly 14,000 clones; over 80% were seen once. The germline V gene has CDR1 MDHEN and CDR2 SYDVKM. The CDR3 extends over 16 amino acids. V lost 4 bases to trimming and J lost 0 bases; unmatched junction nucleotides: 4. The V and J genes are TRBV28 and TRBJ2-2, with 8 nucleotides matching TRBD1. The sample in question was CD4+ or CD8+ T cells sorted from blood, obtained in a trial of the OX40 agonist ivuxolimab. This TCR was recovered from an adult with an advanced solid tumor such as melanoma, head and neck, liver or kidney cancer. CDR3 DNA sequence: TGTGCCAGCAGTTCAAGACAGGGGTCGAACACCGGGGAGCTGTTTTTT. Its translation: CASSSRQGSNTGELFF.